The sequence of this T cell receptor (beta chain) was determined in a study of beta chain features in type 1 diabetes. General study points: TCRB CDR3s were moderately but significantly shorter in Type 1 diabetes patients in all four CD4+ subsets. cDNA-based sequencing might over-represent cells highly expressing TCR.

As to this clone: Antigen: not known.

Germline V gene sequence: CDR1 SGHRS, CDR2 YFSETQ. Trimming took off 4 bases at V and 3 bases at J, with 13 bases between the two ends. The CDR3 consists of 14 residues. The sequenced template was cDNA made from the entire isolated RNA. Sequenced by immunoSEQ multiplex PCR; TCRdb stores in-frame clones only, minus some. The data show about 230,000 clones, with 16% seen just once and roughly 0.08% held by the top ten. The genes are TRBV5-1 and TRBJ1-2; D might be TRBD1 (6 bases). The sequence came from a man between 25 and 39 years old with type 1 diabetes. The sample was naive CD4+ T cells from blood. CDR3 amino acids: CASSNGQTHYGYTF. The CDR3 DNA is TGCGCCAGCAGCAATGGACAGACGCACTATGGCTACACCTTC.